Shown below are 17 T cell receptor beta chains from a single sample sequenced in a study of T cell responses to AZD1222 COVID-19 vaccine. TCRdb keeps only in-frame clones here, not all; method: immunoSEQ multiplex PCR. This sample has tens of thousands of clones, with under 95% found just once. The source was peripheral blood, collected on day 0 of AZD1222 vaccination. The origin of the receptors is an adult in good health.

The genes are TRBV28 and TRBJ2-7; 14 bases are a match to TRBD2. Germline assignment: CDR1 MDHEN and CDR2 SYDVKM. V trimming: 5 bases; J trimming: 7 bases; junction bases outside the gene matches: 10. This CDR3 is 16 amino acids long. The CDR3 sequence is CASSQGGLAGEWEQYF. CDR3 sequence (DNA): TGTGCCAGCAGTCAGGGGGGACTAGCGGGAGAGTGGGAGCAGTACTTC. Full variable domain (missing parts from reference TRBV28 and TRBJ2-7): DVKVTQSSRYLVKRTGEKVFLECVQDMDHENMFWYRQDPGLGLRLIYFSYDVKMKEKGDIPEGYSVSREKKERFSLILESASTNQTSMYLCASSQGGLAGEWEQYFGPGTRLTVT.

J is TRBJ2-7 and V is TRBV28; TRBD2 aligns across 9 bases. The J segment lost 5 bases and the V segment lost 6 bases, leaving 8 bases of the junction unmatched. In germline, CDR1 is MDHEN, CDR2 SYDVKM. This CDR3 comprises 14 residues. CDR3 sequence reads: CASRSASGINEQYF. For the CDR3, the DNA is TGTGCCAGCAGGTCTGCTAGCGGGATTAACGAGCAGTACTTC. The variable domain in full, completed from reference TRBV28 and TRBJ2-7, reads DVKVTQSSRYLVKRTGEKVFLECVQDMDHENMFWYRQDPGLGLRLIYFSYDVKMKEKGDIPEGYSVSREKKERFSLILESASTNQTSMYLCASRSASGINEQYFGPGTRLTVT.

The gene calls are TRBV19 and TRBJ2-3; D uncertain. This CDR3 comprises 15 residues. V shed 3 bases and J shed 4 bases, with 14 bases lying between them. CDR1 and CDR2 from the germline V gene are LNHDA and SQIVND (reference sequence). CDR3 DNA: TGTGCCAGTAGTATCGCGCACTCGAGAGCAGATACGCAGTATTTT. This translates into CASSIAHSRADTQYF.

The CDR3 spells CAKLQQGSDTEAFF. CDR3 nucleotides: TGCGCCAAGCTCCAACAGGGGTCGGACACTGAAGCTTTCTTT. The chain recombines TRBV10-1 with TRBJ1-1; 7 bases map to TRBD1. The CDR3 runs to 14 residues. CDR1 WNHNN and CDR2 SYGVQD come from the germline V gene (reference sequence). After removal of 10 bases from V and 3 bases from J, the junction contained 11 bases not matched to a gene.

The CDR3 DNA follows: TGTGCCAGCAGTTTAGGCTGGTATGGCTACACCTTC. Amino acid sequence: CASSLGWYGYTF. The chain links TRBV12-3 or TRBV12-4 to TRBJ1-2; no clear D gene. This CDR3 is 12 amino acids long. V was clipped by 1 base and J by 5 bases, with 5 bases between them.

CDR3 bases: TGTGCCAGTAGTATCCTGGGGACAGTCAACTATGGCTACACCTTC. The encoded protein is CASSILGTVNYGYTF. This rearrangement joins TRBV19 to TRBJ1-2, with 7 nucleotides matching TRBD1. The V segment lost 3 bases and the J segment 2 bases; nucleotides outside the gene matches: 6. The CDR3 is 15 residues long. Germline lookup yields CDR1 LNHDA and CDR2 SQIVND (reference sequence). Full variable domain (remainder filled in from reference TRBV19 and TRBJ1-2): DGGITQSPKYLFRKEGQNVTLSCEQNLNHDAMYWYRQDPGQGLRLIYYSQIVNDFQKGDIAEGYSVSREKKESFPLTVTSAQKNPTAFYLCASSILGTVNYGYTFGSGTRLTVV.

This clone was detected only once. The rearrangement joins TRBV28 to TRBJ1-5; no clear D. CDR3 length: 15 amino acids. Trimming shortened V by 2 bases and J by 4 bases, and 12 bases separated the two germline ends. Germline V CDR1 and CDR2: MDHEN, SYDVKM. CDR3 bases: TGTGCCAGCAGTTTAGTGCAGGTGAGGAATCAGCCCCAGCATTTT. Translation: CASSLVQVRNQPQHF.

Only one count was recorded for this clone. This sequence joins TRBV9 and TRBJ2-3, with unresolved D. This CDR3 contains 12 residues. From germline, CDR1 is SGDLS and CDR2 YYNGEE. V was trimmed by 0 bases and J by 4 bases, leaving 3 bases between them. In DNA form, the CDR3 reads TGTGCCAGCAGCGTAGGGCCAGATACGCAGTATTTT. It specifies CASSVGPDTQYF.

The chain recombines TRBV5-6 with TRBJ2-1; D may be TRBD2 (5 bases). In germline, CDR1 is SGHDT, CDR2 YYEEEE. The CDR3 runs 18 residues. Deletions cut 0 bases from V and 1 base from J, with 17 bases between. Here the CDR3 reads CASSLVPLAGLSYNEQFF. CDR3 nucleotides: TGTGCCAGCAGCTTGGTACCCTTGGCGGGCCTGTCCTACAATGAGCAGTTCTTC.

This rearrangement joins TRBV6-5 to TRBJ1-6; TRBD1 might be the D (5 bases). The CDR3 runs to 15 residues. Germline CDR1 is MNHEY and CDR2 is SVGAGI. The V gene lost 5 bases and the J gene lost 7 bases, with 15 bases spanning the gap. The CDR3 DNA sequence: TGTGCCAGCAGTATATCCGGGACTGCAAATTCACCCCTCCACTTT. Its protein product is CASSISGTANSPLHF.

The CDR3 loop reads CASSKGTSRSSYNEQFF. Written as DNA, the CDR3 is TGTGCCAGCAGCAAGGGGACTAGCCGAAGCTCCTACAATGAGCAGTTCTTC. The V and J genes are TRBV21-1 and TRBJ2-1; TRBD2, the D gene given by the table, was not confirmed from the DNA. TRBV21-1 constitutes a pseudogene. The length of the CDR3 is 17 residues.

This rearrangement joins TRBV7-6 to TRBJ2-1; no reliable D call. Trimming took 0 bases from V and 0 from J, leaving 12 bases between them. The CDR3 sequence is 17 residues long. The V gene's germline CDR1 is SGHVS and CDR2 FNYEAQ. This chain's CDR3 is CASSLAPLSNSYNEQFF. CDR3 DNA: TGTGCCAGCAGCTTAGCCCCTTTATCGAACTCCTACAATGAGCAGTTCTTC. The entire variable domain, with the rest obtained from reference TRBV7-6 and TRBJ2-1, is as follows: GAGVSQSPRYKVTKRGQDVALRCDPISGHVSLYWYRQALGQGPEFLTYFNYEAQQDKSGLPNDRFSAERPEGSISTLTIQRTEQRDSAMYRCASSLAPLSNSYNEQFFGPGTRLTVL.

The chain carries TRBV4-3 and TRBJ1-5, with no clear D. Germline-derived CDR1 and CDR2 are LGHNA and YSLEER. Trimming stripped 0 bases from V and 9 bases from J, with 12 bases between. The CDR3 is 14 amino acids. The CDR3 reads CASSQEAGIRPQHF. CDR3 sequence (DNA): TGCGCCAGCAGCCAAGAGGCCGGAATAAGGCCCCAGCATTTT.

CDR3 DNA: TGTGCCACCAGTAACAGGGGAGAAGGGAACTATGGCTACACCTTC. It is translated as CATSNRGEGNYGYTF. The chain uses TRBV24-1 and TRBJ1-2; 7 nucleotides line up with TRBD1. V dropped 6 bases and J dropped 2; count of bases not matched to a gene: 8. This CDR3 contains 15 residues. Germline values: CDR1 KGHDR, CDR2 SFDVKD.

This chain uses TRBV5-1 with TRBJ2-5, with 10 nucleotides matching TRBD1. V was clipped by 4 bases and J by 4 bases; unmatched bases: 4. The CDR3 extends over 14 amino acids. Looked up from germline, CDR1 is SGHRS and CDR2 is YFSETQ. The DNA for the CDR3 is TGCGCCAGCAGCCCAGGGACAGGGGTAGAGACCCAGTACTTC. This codes for CASSPGTGVETQYF.

This chain connects TRBV18 to TRBJ1-1; D is perhaps TRBD1 (5 bases). Looked up from germline, CDR1 is KGHSH and CDR2 is LQKENI. The CDR3 extends over 16 amino acids. The germline V and J ends were trimmed by 5 bases and 1 base, with 17 bases remaining between them. The chain's CDR3 is CASSSLGGGRNTEAFF. In nucleotides, the CDR3 is TGTGCCAGCTCATCCCTCGGGGGGGGACGGAACACTGAAGCTTTCTTT.

This clone appeared once. A read error may account for a junction end that differs from germline. The chain couples TRBV3-1 (or the pseudogene TRBV3-2) to TRBJ2-3; 10 nucleotides line up with TRBD1. Germline values: CDR1 LGHDT, CDR2 YNNKEL (reference sequence). This CDR3 has 12 residues. CDR3 sequence (DNA): TGTGCCAGCAGCCAAGGACAGGGGGCGAGGGATTTT. Its protein product is CASSQGQGARDF.